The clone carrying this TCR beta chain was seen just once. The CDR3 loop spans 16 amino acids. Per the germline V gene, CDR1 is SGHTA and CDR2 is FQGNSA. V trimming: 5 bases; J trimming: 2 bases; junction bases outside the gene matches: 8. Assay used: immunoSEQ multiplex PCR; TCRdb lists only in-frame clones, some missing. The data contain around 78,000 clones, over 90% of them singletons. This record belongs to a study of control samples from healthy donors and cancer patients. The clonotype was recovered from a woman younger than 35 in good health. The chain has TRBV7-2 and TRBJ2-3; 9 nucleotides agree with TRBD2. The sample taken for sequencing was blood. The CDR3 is CASSPSGALYTDTQYF. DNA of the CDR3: TGTGCCAGCAGCCCTAGCGGGGCCTTATACACAGATACGCAGTATTTT. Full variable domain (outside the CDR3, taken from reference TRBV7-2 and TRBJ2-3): GAGVSQSPSNKVTEKGKDVELRCDPISGHTALYWYRQSLGQGLEFLIYFQGNSAPDKSGLPSDRFSAERTGGSVSTLTIQRTQQEDSAVYLCASSPSGALYTDTQYFGPGTRLTVL.